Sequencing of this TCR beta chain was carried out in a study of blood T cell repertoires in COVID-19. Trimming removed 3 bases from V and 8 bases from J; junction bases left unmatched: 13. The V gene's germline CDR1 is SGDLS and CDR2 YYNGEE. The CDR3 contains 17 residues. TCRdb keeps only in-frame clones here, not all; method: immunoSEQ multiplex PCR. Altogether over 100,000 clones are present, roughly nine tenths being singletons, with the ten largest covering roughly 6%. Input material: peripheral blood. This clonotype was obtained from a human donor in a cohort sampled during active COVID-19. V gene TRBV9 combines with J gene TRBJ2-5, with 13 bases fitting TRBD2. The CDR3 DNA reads TGTGCCAGCAGCGGGGGGACTAGCGGGGCGCCACCAGTCACCCAGTACTTC. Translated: CASSGGTSGAPPVTQYF.